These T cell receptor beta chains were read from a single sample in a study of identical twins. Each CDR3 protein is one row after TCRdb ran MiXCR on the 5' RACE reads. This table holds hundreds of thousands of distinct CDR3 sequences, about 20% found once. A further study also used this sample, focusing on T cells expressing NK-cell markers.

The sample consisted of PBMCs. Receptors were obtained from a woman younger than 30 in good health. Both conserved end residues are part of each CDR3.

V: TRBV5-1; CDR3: CASSFQSGNEQFF
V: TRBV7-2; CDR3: CASSLEWGGLTNEQFF
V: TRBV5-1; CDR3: CASSTQGEVVETQYF
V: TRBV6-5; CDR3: CASSYTTGVGTRLEQFF
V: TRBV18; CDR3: CASSTLGGIRSPLHF
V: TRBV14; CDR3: CASSASEDTQYF
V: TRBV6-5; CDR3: CASSYSRAGRTEAFF
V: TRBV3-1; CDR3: CASSLQEDGEQYF
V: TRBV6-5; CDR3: CASSYKGADEQFF
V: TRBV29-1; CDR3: CSVTPGGFRTYEQYF
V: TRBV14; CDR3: CASSQQVTNTGELFF
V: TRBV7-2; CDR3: CASSPRRYSYEQYF
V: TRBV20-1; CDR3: CSARLGGSPLHF
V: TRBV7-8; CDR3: CASSHLSPVSYNEQFF
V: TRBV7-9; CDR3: CASSWGSKYNEQFF
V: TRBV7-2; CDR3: CASSLRSGSASYEQYF
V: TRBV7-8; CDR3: CASSLEGVGLNTEAFF
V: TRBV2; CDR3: CASSVYWTEAFF
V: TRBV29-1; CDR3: CSVEARTSWETQYF
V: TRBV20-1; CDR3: CSAANVVLLNEQFF
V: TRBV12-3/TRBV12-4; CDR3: CASSLRRVVEQYF
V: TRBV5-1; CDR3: CASSRDTSTDTQYF
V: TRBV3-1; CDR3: CASSQEPPGTGANVLTF
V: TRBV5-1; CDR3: CASGTGGNGELFF
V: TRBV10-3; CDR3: CAISERDGPYEQYF
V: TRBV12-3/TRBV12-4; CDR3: CASSLEGPQHF
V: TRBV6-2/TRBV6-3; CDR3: CASSYSSGADRPYEQYF
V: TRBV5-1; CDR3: CASSGRNEKLFF
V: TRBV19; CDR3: CASSIERRREAFF
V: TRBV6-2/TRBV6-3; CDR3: CASSWLRNTGELFF
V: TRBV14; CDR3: CASSQGRGRGTEAFF
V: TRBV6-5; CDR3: CASSYGRGYGYTF
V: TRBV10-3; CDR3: CAISESGLSKWETQYF
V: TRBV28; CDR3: CASSPPLGFNEQYF
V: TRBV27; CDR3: CASSSSLGTDKETQYF
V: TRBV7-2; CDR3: CASSPDLANGQFF
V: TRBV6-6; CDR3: CASSYTTYEQYF
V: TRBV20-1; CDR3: CSANQGGQPQHF
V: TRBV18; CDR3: CASSPGQFTGELFF
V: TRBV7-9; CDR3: CASSWGQMIDTQYF